Shown below are 20 T cell receptor beta chains from a single sample sequenced in a study of T-cell memory formation after mild COVID-19. Via MiXCR, TCRdb re-called the 5' RACE reads, giving one row per CDR3 protein. The data contain approximately 260,000 distinct CDR3 sequences, 15% to 20% of them seen just once; the ten biggest clones take up roughly 23%. Sequencing was done on a sample of PBMCs or a T cell subset sorted from them (not recorded which). All receptors derive from a man between 18 and 29 years old who had mild COVID-19 (a few samples of this study predate the infection). Cell type and time point are not known.

The V call is TRBV5-5, the J call TRBJ2-4, with D perhaps TRBD1 (5 bases). From germline, CDR1 is SGHKS and CDR2 YYEKEE (reference sequence). V lost 0 bases, J lost 9 bases, and 13 bases lay in between. This CDR3 is 14 amino acids long. CDR3 sequence reads: CASSLEVDNSIQYF. The CDR3 region has the DNA TGTGCCAGCAGCTTGGAGGTGGACAACTCCATTCAGTACTTC.

This clonotype was recorded at least ten times. The chain employs TRBV12-3 or TRBV12-4 and TRBJ2-7, with D perhaps given as TRBD1 or TRBD2 (6 bases each). V was trimmed by 8 bases and J by 2 bases, leaving 13 bases between them. CDR3 size: 13 residues. CDR3 in DNA: TGTGCCAGCTCCCCCGGGGGCACCTACGAGCAGTACTTC. Translated, it gives CASSPGGTYEQYF.

This clonotype was picked up a small number of times. This chain connects TRBV6-5 to TRBJ1-1; D unresolved. CDR1 is MNHEY and CDR2 is SVGAGI in the germline V gene. Trimming shortened V by 6 bases and J by 8 bases, and 10 bases separated the two germline ends. This CDR3 comprises 11 residues. CDR3 in DNA: TGTGCCAGCAGCACCGCCTCCGAAGCTTTCTTT. It translates to CASSTASEAFF.

The chain combines TRBV14 with TRBJ2-5; D call uncertain. The CDR3 covers 15 residues. Trimming took off 1 base at V and 0 bases at J, with 9 bases between the two ends. Germline loops: CDR1 SGHDN, CDR2 FVKESK. In DNA, the CDR3 is TGTGCCAGCAGCCAAGCGAAACAGTACCAAGAGACCCAGTACTTC. Translation: CASSQAKQYQETQYF.

This clonotype was found a few times. The chain carries TRBV7-8 and TRBJ2-3; 16 bases are a match to TRBD2. With V trimmed by 5 bases and J by 6 bases, 11 bases remained unmatched. The CDR3 runs to 18 residues. Germline V gene data show CDR1 as SGHVS and CDR2 as FQNEAQ. CDR3 region: CASSLGTSGGVPRDTQYF. DNA for the CDR3: TGTGCCAGCAGCCTCGGGACTAGCGGGGGGGTCCCACGGGATACGCAGTATTTT. Using reference TRBV7-8 and TRBJ2-3 for the parts outside the CDR3, the full variable domain is GAGVSQSPRYKVAKRGQDVALRCDPISGHVSLFWYQQALGQGPEFLTYFQNEAQLDKSGLPSDRFFAERPEGSVSTLKIQRTQQEDSAVYLCASSLGTSGGVPRDTQYFGPGTRLTVL.

The chain recombines TRBV7-3 with TRBJ2-1, with D unclear. Germline assignment: CDR1 SGHTA and CDR2 FQGTGA. The CDR3 consists of 15 residues. With 4 bases removed from V and 2 bases from J, the gap between germline ends came to 12 bases. The CDR3 sequence is CASSSPSKPYNEQFF. DNA of the CDR3: TGTGCCAGCAGCTCACCTAGTAAGCCCTACAATGAGCAGTTCTTC.

The chain uses TRBV4-3 and TRBJ1-2; D may be TRBD1 (6 bases). CDR1 is LGHNA, CDR2 YSLEER, per germline. The V end lost 0 bases, the J end lost 8 bases, and 13 bases lay between the germline ends. This CDR3 contains 14 residues. The CDR3 sequence is CASSQDVDRGGYTF. CDR3 DNA sequence: TGCGCCAGCAGCCAAGATGTGGACAGAGGGGGCTACACCTTC.

This clonotype turned up a few times. J is TRBJ2-2 and V is TRBV25-1, with D perhaps matching TRBD2 (5 bases). There are 16 residues in the CDR3. The germline gives CDR1 MGHDK, CDR2 SYGVNS. V lost 5 bases and J 1 base, leaving 14 bases between the germline ends. CDR3 nucleotide sequence: TGTGCCAGCAGTTTCCTCTCTGGAGGGAACACCGGGGAGCTGTTTTTT. Translation: CASSFLSGGNTGELFF.

This clonotype was seen a few times. V gene TRBV24-1 combines with J gene TRBJ1-1; D possibly corresponds to TRBD1 (5 bases). The germline V gene encodes CDR1 KGHDR and CDR2 SFDVKD. The V gene lost 4 bases and the J gene lost 0 bases, with 20 bases spanning the gap. This CDR3 region has 18 residues. The CDR3 sequence is CATSDLVLEAGVNTEAFF. The CDR3 DNA is TGTGCCACCAGTGACTTGGTCCTCGAGGCGGGGGTGAACACTGAAGCTTTCTTT.

This clonotype was seen a handful of times. This rearrangement joins TRBV2 to TRBJ2-5, with D possibly TRBD2 on 5 matching bases. Germline lookup yields CDR1 SNHLY and CDR2 FYNNEI. V lost 4 bases and J lost 2, with 11 bases in between. The CDR3 runs 14 residues. CDR3 region: CASSAIRGQETQYF. CDR3 sequence (DNA): TGTGCCAGCAGTGCTATACGGGGACAAGAGACCCAGTACTTC.

This clonotype was detected ten times or more. The chain has TRBV4-3 and TRBJ2-3; no definite D call. V dropped 4 bases and J dropped 4 bases, with 12 bases sitting between them. Germline V gene lookup returns CDR1 LGHNA and CDR2 YSLEER. CDR3 size: 14 residues. CDR3: CASSPVSSADTQYF. CDR3 nucleotide sequence: TGCGCCAGCAGCCCAGTCTCGTCAGCAGATACGCAGTATTTT.

This clonotype was picked up many times. The V call is TRBV4-2, the J call TRBJ2-3, with 7 bases identical to TRBD2. This CDR3 is built from 16 residues. Germline values: CDR1 LGHNA, CDR2 YNFKEQ. Losses at the gene ends were 1 base for V and 2 bases for J; bases not matched to a gene: 6. CDR3 sequence: CASSQGSAGNTDTQYF. In DNA form, the CDR3 reads TGTGCCAGCAGCCAAGGTTCAGCGGGGAACACAGATACGCAGTATTTT.

This chain joins TRBV11-2 and TRBJ1-5; 8 positions agree with TRBD1. Germline assignment: CDR1 SGHAT and CDR2 FQNNGV. V gave up 1 base and J gave up 5 bases; unmatched junction bases: 1. The CDR3 is 14 residues long. CDR3 DNA: TGTGCCAGCAGCTTAGGGACAGGGCATCAGCCCCAGCATTTT. Translating it yields CASSLGTGHQPQHF.

The CDR3 coding sequence is TGTGCCAGCAGTTACTCGCCCGAGGGGAGGGCAGATACGCAGTATTTT. The encoded protein is CASSYSPEGRADTQYF. This rearrangement joins TRBV6-5 to TRBJ2-3; 7 bases map to TRBD2. Germline trimming cut 0 bases from V and 4 bases from J; bases unmatched to any gene: 7. There are 16 residues in the CDR3. Germline CDR1 is MNHEY and CDR2 is SVGAGI.

DNA for the CDR3: TGTGCCAGCAGTCTAAGAAGAGCGGCTTTCTTT. It yields the protein CASSLRRAAFF. The chain has TRBV12-3 or TRBV12-4 and TRBJ1-1; D not resolved. Trimming left V 5 bases short and J 11 bases short, with 12 bases between. The length of the CDR3 is 11 residues.

Only a few counts were recorded for this clonotype. The rearrangement uses TRBV5-6 and TRBJ1-1; D is undetermined. CDR3 length: 14 residues. The V end was cut by 4 bases, the J end by 1 base, with 11 bases between. From germline, CDR1 is SGHDT and CDR2 YYEEEE. CDR3 sequence (DNA): TGTGCCAGCAGCCTCCGGACGGGGAACACTGAAGCTTTCTTT. Translation: CASSLRTGNTEAFF.

The CDR3 nucleotides are TGCGCCAGCAGCCAAGGCGGGGGGCCTCTCCGGAAAGATACGCAGTATTTT. This codes for CASSQGGGPLRKDTQYF. The chain uses TRBV4-3 and TRBJ2-3; TRBD2 aligns across 8 bases. The CDR3 consists of 17 residues. V lost 1 base to trimming and J lost 5 bases; unmatched junction nucleotides: 11. Germline CDR1 LGHNA, CDR2 YSLEER.

The V gene is TRBV6-2 or TRBV6-3, the J gene TRBJ2-1, with 10 positions matching TRBD2. Per germline, CDR1 MNHEY and CDR2 SVGEGT. V lost 1 base and J lost 9; bases outside the gene matches: 3. CDR3 length: 14 amino acids. The CDR3 region is CASSYYASGGEQFF. In nucleotides, the CDR3 is TGTGCCAGCAGTTACTACGCTAGCGGGGGTGAGCAGTTCTTC.

This clonotype was found a few times. The chain combines TRBV28 with TRBJ1-5; D unclear. The V end lost 3 bases, the J end lost 7 bases, and 4 bases lay between the germline ends. CDR3 length: 11 amino acids. Germline lookup yields CDR1 MDHEN and CDR2 SYDVKM. The CDR3 reads CASSLKQPQHF. For the CDR3, the DNA is TGTGCCAGCAGTTTGAAGCAGCCCCAGCATTTT.

On this clonotype itself: A much more abundant neighbour one base away suggests this may be a read error. The CDR3 DNA sequence: TGCAGGGCCCGCAGGACAGATACGCAGTATTTT. It encodes CRARRTDTQYF. The chain recombines TRBV20-1 with TRBJ2-3; D not resolved. CDR3 size: 11 residues. Germline V gene data show CDR1 as DFQATT and CDR2 as SNEGSKA (reference sequence).